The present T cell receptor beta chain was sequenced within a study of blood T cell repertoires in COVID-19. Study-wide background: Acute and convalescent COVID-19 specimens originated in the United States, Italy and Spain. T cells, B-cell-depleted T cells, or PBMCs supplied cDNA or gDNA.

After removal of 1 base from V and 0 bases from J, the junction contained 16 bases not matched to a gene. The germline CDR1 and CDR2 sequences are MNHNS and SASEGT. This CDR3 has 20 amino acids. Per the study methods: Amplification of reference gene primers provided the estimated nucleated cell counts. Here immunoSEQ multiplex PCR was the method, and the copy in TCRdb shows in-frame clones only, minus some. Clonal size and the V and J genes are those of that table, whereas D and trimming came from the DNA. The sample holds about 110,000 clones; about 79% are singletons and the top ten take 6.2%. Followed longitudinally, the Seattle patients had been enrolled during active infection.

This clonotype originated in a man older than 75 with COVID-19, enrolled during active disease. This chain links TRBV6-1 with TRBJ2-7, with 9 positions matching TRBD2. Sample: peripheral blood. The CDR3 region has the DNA TGTGCCAGCAGTGAAGTTGTGTGGCGGGAGGGCCTTTCGAGCTCCTACGAGCAGTACTTC. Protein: CASSEVVWREGLSSSYEQYF.